This T cell receptor (beta chain) came from a study of shared clonotypes between healthy human individuals. The table came from immunoSEQ multiplex PCR; TCRdb's copy has only in-frame clones and leaves some out. Here the sample spans 2 million to 3 million clones, 90% to 95% being singletons. This clone was observed once. Germline CDR1 and CDR2: SGHRS and YFSETQ. The CDR3 extends over 17 amino acids. V dropped 3 bases and J dropped 4; count of bases not matched to a gene: 10. The chain carries TRBV5-1 and TRBJ2-2; TRBD1 agrees at 9 bases. The origin of this receptor is a man between 18 and 35 years old in good health. Sequencing was done on a sample of naive CD4+ T cells sorted from blood. Subset of the sample: CD45RA+ positively selected. The CDR3 DNA follows: TGCGCCAGCAGCTCAGCCGGGACAGGGAGCACCACCGGGGAGCTGTTTTTT. It codes for CASSSAGTGSTTGELFF.